Described below is a single T cell receptor beta chain sequence and its context. This sample stems from a study of T cells in Graves' hyperthyroidism and ophthalmopathy. The CDR3 loop spans 13 amino acids. CDR1 and CDR2 (germline): MNHEY, SMNVEV (reference sequence). Deletions cut 5 bases from V and 6 bases from J, with 14 bases between. RNA transcripts gave rise to amplified TCR beta CDR3 regions. HTBI primers drove first-round RT-PCR of the TCR CDR3. From the multiplex PCR reads, TCRdb called clonotypes with MiXCR, one entry per CDR3 protein. This table holds under 250,000 distinct CDR3 sequences, around 25% found once.

The genes are TRBV27 and TRBJ2-7; D call uncertain. This TCR derives from a woman in her forties with Graves' ophthalmopathy. Sequencing input: blood. CDR3 in amino acids: CASSIGRLSEQYF. CDR3 nucleotides: TGTGCCAGCAGTATCGGAAGGTTGAGCGAGCAGTACTTC.